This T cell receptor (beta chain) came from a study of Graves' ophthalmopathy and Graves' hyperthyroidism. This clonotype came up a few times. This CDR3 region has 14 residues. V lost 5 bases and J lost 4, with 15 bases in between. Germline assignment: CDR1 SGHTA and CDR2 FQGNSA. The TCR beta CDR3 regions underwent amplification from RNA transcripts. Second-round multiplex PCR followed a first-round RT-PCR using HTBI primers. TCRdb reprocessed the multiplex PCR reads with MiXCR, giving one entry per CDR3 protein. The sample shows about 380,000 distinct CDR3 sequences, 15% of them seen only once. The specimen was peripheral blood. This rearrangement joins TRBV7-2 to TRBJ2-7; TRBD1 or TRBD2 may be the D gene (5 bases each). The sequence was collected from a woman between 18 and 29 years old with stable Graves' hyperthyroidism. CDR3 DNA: TGTGCCAGCAGCGTGGGACCGGCCCAATACGAGCAGTACTTC. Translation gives CASSVGPAQYEQYF.